Given below is one T cell receptor beta chain in context. A J-beta primer mix and a sample-barcoded 5' primer were used in a second PCR of about 7 to 12 cycles. TCRdb re-called the 5' RACE reads through MiXCR, storing one row per CDR3 protein. Among some 1 million distinct CDR3 sequences listed, 40% to 50% were seen once. CDR1 SGHTA and CDR2 FQGTGA come from the germline V gene. The CDR3 has 16 residues. The trim removed 5 bases at V and 6 bases at J, leaving 10 bases unmatched. This specimen belongs to a study of blood T cells in healthy people across ages. The J gene is TRBJ2-3, the V gene TRBV7-3; 11 bases align to TRBD2. The receptor's source is a woman between 55 and 75 years old in good health. Source material: blood. DNA for the CDR3: TGTGCCAGCAGCGCTCAGAGGGCTAGCGGGGGGGATACGCAGTATTTT. This codes for CASSAQRASGGDTQYF. Full variable domain (missing parts from reference TRBV7-3 and TRBJ2-3): GAGVSQTPSNKVTEKGKYVELRCDPISGHTALYWYRQSLGQGPEFLIYFQGTGAADDSGLPNDRFFAVRPEGSVSTLKIQRTERGDSAVYLCASSAQRASGGDTQYFGPGTRLTVL.